Here is one T cell receptor (beta chain) with its context. Its antigen is undetermined. This record belongs to a study of shared clonotypes between healthy human individuals. Study results and caveats: Tissue TCR repertoires likely differ from these blood-only repertoires. Genetic and exposure-history diversity was limited by the small donor number.

Every subset's genomic DNA went evenly onto several immunoSEQ plates. Measured with immunoSEQ multiplex PCR; TCRdb has only the in-frame clones, and not every one. The profile shows about 490,000 clones, around three quarters of them singletons. Specimen: PBMCs. The TCR sequence derives from a woman in her forties in good health. Some clones in this sample may be carry-over from other donors' samples.

This CDR3 is CASSTSGGGNQPQHF. The CDR3 coding sequence is TGTGCCAGCAGTACGTCAGGGGGTGGCAATCAGCCCCAGCATTTT. The V call is TRBV28, the J call TRBJ1-5; 7 nucleotides align to TRBD1. This CDR3 is built from 15 residues. CDR1 MDHEN and CDR2 SYDVKM come from the germline V gene. The junction had 6 bases not matched to a gene; V was cut back by 5 bases and J by 2 bases.